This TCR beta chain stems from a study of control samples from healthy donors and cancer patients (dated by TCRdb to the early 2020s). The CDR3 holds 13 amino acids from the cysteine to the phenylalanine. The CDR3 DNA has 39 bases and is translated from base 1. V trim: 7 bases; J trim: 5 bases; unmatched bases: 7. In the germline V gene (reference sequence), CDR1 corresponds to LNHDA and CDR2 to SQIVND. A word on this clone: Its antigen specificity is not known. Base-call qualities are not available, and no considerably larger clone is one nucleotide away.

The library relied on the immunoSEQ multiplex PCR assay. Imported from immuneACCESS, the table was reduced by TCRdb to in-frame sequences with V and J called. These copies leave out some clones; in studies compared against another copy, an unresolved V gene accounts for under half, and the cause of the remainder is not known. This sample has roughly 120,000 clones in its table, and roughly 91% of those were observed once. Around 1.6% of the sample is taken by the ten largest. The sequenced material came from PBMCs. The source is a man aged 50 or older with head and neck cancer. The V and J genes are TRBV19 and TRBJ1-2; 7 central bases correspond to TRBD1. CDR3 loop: CASKRQGVYGYTF. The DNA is TGTGCCAGTAAAAGACAGGGTGTTTATGGCTACACCTTC.